The 24 T cell receptor beta chains presented below share a single source sample, sequenced in a study of T cells after yellow fever vaccination. TCRdb re-called the 5' RACE reads through MiXCR, storing one row per CDR3 protein. This table has 450,000 to 600,000 distinct CDR3 sequences, roughly 14% appearing once. The starting material was PBMCs, obtained on the day of the yellow fever booster vaccination. Receptor source: a man under 40 who received the YFV17D yellow fever vaccine.

This sequence joins TRBV18 and TRBJ2-1, with 10 bases that match TRBD2. The CDR3 runs to 16 residues. Germline CDR1 and CDR2: KGHSH and LQKENI. The V and J ends lost 3 bases and 4 bases, in that order; junction bases with no gene match: 6. The CDR3 DNA sequence: TGTGCCAGCTCACCTCGTAGCGGGAGGACTTACAATGAGCAGTTCTTC. This codes for CASSPRSGRTYNEQFF.

This chain connects TRBV5-1 to TRBJ2-3; 11 bases are shared with TRBD2. V shed 4 bases and J 0 bases; nucleotides not matched to a gene: 4. The CDR3 covers 16 residues. CDR1 and CDR2 (germline): SGHRS, YFSETQ. CDR3 sequence reads: CASSPTSGKSTDTQYF. The CDR3 nucleotides read TGCGCCAGCAGCCCGACTAGCGGGAAGAGCACAGATACGCAGTATTTT.

The chain carries TRBV27 and TRBJ1-5, with unresolved D. The CDR3 has 13 amino acids. Deletions cut 3 bases from V and 1 base from J, with 4 bases between. Germline loops: CDR1 MNHEY, CDR2 SMNVEV (reference sequence). This CDR3 is CASSFVSNQPQHF. CDR3 coding DNA: TGTGCCAGCAGTTTTGTCAGCAATCAGCCCCAGCATTTT.

This clonotype was seen only a few times. The J gene is TRBJ1-2, the V gene TRBV28, with unresolved D. V lost 5 bases, J lost 1 base, and 11 bases lay in between. Germline CDR1 MDHEN, CDR2 SYDVKM. The CDR3 runs 14 residues. The CDR3 region has the DNA TGTGCCAGCAGTCCATCCGGAGTTAACTATGGCTACACCTTC. Translated, it gives CASSPSGVNYGYTF.

This clonotype was observed a handful of times. The V call is TRBV7-2, the J call TRBJ2-2; 16 bases match TRBD2. The CDR3 runs 16 residues. V was pared by 5 bases and J by 6 bases, with 3 bases of the junction left unmatched. Per germline, CDR1 SGHTA and CDR2 FQGNSA. CDR3 nucleotide sequence: TGTGCCAGCAGCATGGGACTAGCGGGAGGGGCCGGGGAGCTGTTTTTT. Translation: CASSMGLAGGAGELFF.

This clonotype appeared a single time. This chain uses TRBV5-1 with TRBJ2-1; TRBD2 matches 7 bases. The trim removed 0 bases at V and 2 bases at J, leaving 5 bases unmatched. The CDR3 extends over 16 amino acids. In germline, CDR1 is SGHRS, CDR2 YFSETQ. CDR3 protein: CASSLVGGSTYNEQFF. CDR3 coding DNA: TGCGCCAGCAGCTTGGTCGGCGGGAGCACCTACAATGAGCAGTTCTTC.

This chain connects TRBV24-1 to TRBJ2-1; 9 bases map to TRBD2. Germline V gene data show CDR1 as KGHDR and CDR2 as SFDVKD. CDR3 size: 17 residues. J was trimmed by 3 bases and V by 5 bases; bases with no gene match: 10. The CDR3 region is CATSVRKAGGFYNEQFF. The CDR3 nucleotides read TGTGCCACCAGTGTTCGGAAAGCGGGAGGATTCTACAATGAGCAGTTCTTC.

This clonotype was detected a few times. The rearrangement links TRBV5-1 to TRBJ2-1, with D perhaps TRBD1 (8 bases). The CDR3 sequence is 16 residues long. Germline V lookup: CDR1 SGHRS, CDR2 YFSETQ. V was trimmed by 5 bases and J by 6 bases, leaving 21 bases between them. The CDR3 DNA reads TGCGCCAGCAGTGGGACAGGACAGCCGGGGGGCAATGAGCAGTTCTTC. Protein: CASSGTGQPGGNEQFF.

The sample holds a few counts of this clonotype. The chain links TRBV10-3 to TRBJ2-5; 16 bases are shared with TRBD2. Germline assignment: CDR1 ENHRY and CDR2 SYGVKD. After removal of 8 bases from V and 3 bases from J, the junction contained 3 bases not matched to a gene. This CDR3 is built from 15 residues. CDR3 sequence (DNA): TGTGCCATCGCCGGGACTAGCGGGAGGGAAGAGACCCAGTACTTC. Its translation: CAIAGTSGREETQYF.

The sample holds one count of this clonotype. V is TRBV7-6 and J is TRBJ2-3; D may be TRBD2 (6 bases). This CDR3 is 15 amino acids long. V dropped 4 bases and J dropped 2 bases, with 13 bases sitting between them. The germline V gene has CDR1 SGHVS and CDR2 FNYEAQ. The CDR3 sequence: CASSYAGTHTDTQYF. Here the CDR3 DNA reads TGTGCCAGCAGCTACGCCGGGACTCACACAGATACGCAGTATTTT.

This clonotype was recorded at least ten times. V gene TRBV7-3 combines with J gene TRBJ2-3; either TRBD1 or TRBD2 may supply D (5 bases each). The V end lost 5 bases, the J end lost 3 bases, and 12 bases lay between the germline ends. Looked up from germline, CDR1 is SGHTA and CDR2 is FQGTGA. CDR3 size: 14 residues. In nucleotides, the CDR3 is TGTGCCAGCAGCCTTGGGGGAGAAACAGATACGCAGTATTTT. Amino acid sequence: CASSLGGETDTQYF.

This sequence joins TRBV6-1 and TRBJ1-1; D remains unclear. Germline V gene lookup returns CDR1 MNHNS and CDR2 SASEGT. Trimming removed 8 bases at V and 1 base at J, with 11 bases between. The CDR3 is made up of 13 amino acids. CDR3 coding DNA: TGTGCCAGCGGCCTTCGGGGGAACACTGAAGCTTTCTTT. Protein: CASGLRGNTEAFF.

This clonotype was seen more than once but under ten times. The V and J genes are TRBV6-1 and TRBJ1-2, with TRBD1 matching over 10 bases. Germline V gene data show CDR1 as MNHNS and CDR2 as SASEGT. V shed 6 bases, J shed 7 bases, and the junction held 17 bases outside the gene matches. The CDR3 length is 17 residues. CDR3 in amino acids: CASRFGTGAGGAAGYTF. Here the CDR3 DNA reads TGTGCCAGCAGATTCGGGACAGGGGCTGGCGGGGCGGCTGGCTACACCTTC.

The chain recombines TRBV12-3 or TRBV12-4 with TRBJ2-7; D is unresolved. This CDR3 is built from 14 residues. V was shortened by 2 bases and J by 3 bases, with 11 bases between the two germline ends. In DNA, the CDR3 is TGTGCCAGCAGTTTAACCGGAGAATTCTACGAGCAGTACTTC. Protein sequence: CASSLTGEFYEQYF.

To note about this clonotype: A read error may be the cause here, since a much bigger clone is one base away. The CDR3 sequence is CSAMSGSSYNEQFF. CDR3 sequence (DNA): TGCAGTGCTATGAGCGGGAGCTCCTACAATGAGCAGTTCTTC. This chain joins TRBV20-1 and TRBJ2-1; 8 bases are a match to TRBD2. This CDR3 is built from 14 residues. Germline V gives CDR1 DFQATT, CDR2 SNEGSKA (reference sequence). Trimming cost V 4 bases and J 0 bases; bases outside gene matches: 2.

This clonotype came up a few times. This chain connects TRBV6-4 to TRBJ1-1; D not resolved. Germline CDR1 MRHNA, CDR2 SNTAGT. Trimming cost V 5 bases and J 10 bases, with 11 bases left between them. The CDR3 has 11 amino acids. This chain's CDR3 is CASSQDCLAFF. CDR3 in DNA: TGTGCCAGCAGTCAGGACTGTTTAGCTTTCTTT.

This clonotype was counted between two and nine times. This sequence joins TRBV9 and TRBJ2-1; a weak D match, TRBD2 (5 bases). Germline-derived CDR1 and CDR2 are SGDLS and YYNGEE. V was shortened by 3 bases and J by 6 bases, with 19 bases between the two germline ends. The CDR3 is 16 amino acids. This CDR3 reads CASSAIEWNAGNEQFF. The CDR3 coding sequence is TGTGCCAGCAGCGCGATCGAGTGGAATGCGGGCAATGAGCAGTTCTTC.

This chain uses TRBV7-7 with TRBJ2-1; D gene unclear. The CDR3 has 13 amino acids. Looked up from germline, CDR1 is SSHAT and CDR2 is FNYEAQ (reference sequence). V was trimmed by 1 base and J by 6 bases, leaving 7 bases between them. Written as DNA, the CDR3 is TGTGCCAGCAGCTTAGGGACCCCCAATGAGCAGTTCTTC. This sequence encodes CASSLGTPNEQFF.

Points on this clonotype: One end of the junction is discordant with germline, which a read error may explain. The chain joins TRBV2 to TRBJ2-2, with 11 bases lining up with TRBD2. There are 16 residues in the CDR3. The germline CDR1 and CDR2 sequences are SNHLY and FYNNEI. The CDR3 here is CPSSSGTSGNTGELFF. The CDR3 region has the DNA TGTCCCAGCAGCTCCGGGACTAGCGGGAACACCGGGGAGCTGTTTTTT.

The V gene is TRBV20-1, the J gene TRBJ2-5, with 12 bases fitting TRBD2. Germline CDR1 DFQATT, CDR2 SNEGSKA (reference sequence). The J segment lost 1 base and the V segment lost 3 bases, leaving 6 bases of the junction unmatched. The CDR3 runs 16 residues. CDR3: CSASGTSGWFQETQYF. DNA for the CDR3: TGCAGTGCTAGCGGGACTAGCGGGTGGTTCCAAGAGACCCAGTACTTC.

V is TRBV4-2 and J is TRBJ2-1; D is unclear. The V end lost 0 bases, the J end lost 6 bases, and 12 bases lay between the germline ends. From germline, CDR1 is LGHNA and CDR2 YNFKEQ. The CDR3 consists of 15 residues. CDR3 loop: CASSQDAADSNEQFF. DNA of the CDR3: TGTGCCAGCAGCCAAGACGCTGCTGACTCCAATGAGCAGTTCTTC.

This clonotype was seen more than once but under ten times. This sequence joins TRBV12-3 or TRBV12-4 and TRBJ2-1; D is unclear. This CDR3 is 12 amino acids long. The V gene lost 4 bases and the J gene lost 14 bases, with 15 bases spanning the gap. CDR3: CASSSRIGWKFF. For the CDR3, the DNA is TGTGCCAGCAGTTCTAGGATTGGGTGGAAGTTCTTC.

This clonotype has more than one count but fewer than ten. The chain combines TRBV29-1 with TRBJ1-5; D is possibly TRBD1 (6 bases). The germline V and J ends were trimmed by 4 bases and 6 bases, with 13 bases remaining between them. The V gene's germline CDR1 is SQVTM and CDR2 ANQGSEA. This CDR3 region has 13 residues. The CDR3 here is CSVGSGGGQPQHF. DNA for the CDR3: TGCAGCGTTGGCTCCGGGGGCGGTCAGCCCCAGCATTTT.

This clonotype was recorded at least ten times. The V gene is TRBV5-1, the J gene TRBJ1-1; maybe TRBD1 (6 bases). Per the germline V gene, CDR1 is SGHRS and CDR2 is YFSETQ. Trimming shortened V by 1 base and J by 7 bases, and 8 bases separated the two germline ends. This CDR3 region has 12 residues. The CDR3 DNA is TGCGCCAGCAGCTTGACAGGGATTGAAGCTTTCTTT. Protein: CASSLTGIEAFF.